These 20 T cell receptor beta chains were sequenced from one sample in a study of long-term antiretroviral therapy in people with HIV. An immunoSEQ assay, version v3.0, was performed at survey level. Clones were sequenced by immunoSEQ multiplex PCR, and TCRdb holds only the in-frame ones, with some missing. The repertoire holds about 36,000 clones, with roughly 88% as singletons. The sequencing used unsorted PBMCs, collected 2.2 years after starting antiretroviral therapy. All receptors derive from a man aged 18-30 years with HIV.

V is TRBV19 and J is TRBJ1-1, with D perhaps matching TRBD1 (6 bases). This CDR3 region has 16 residues. Per the germline V gene, CDR1 is LNHDA and CDR2 is SQIVND (reference sequence). V dropped 3 bases and J dropped 2 bases, with 16 bases sitting between them. The CDR3 here is CASSILTGRINTEAFF. In nucleotides, the CDR3 is TGTGCCAGTAGTATCTTGACAGGACGAATTAACACTGAAGCTTTCTTT.

In this sample, this clone turned up a few times. The chain recombines TRBV5-8 with TRBJ1-3; D is uncertain. Germline CDR1 reads SGHTS; CDR2 reads YDEGEE. V was clipped by 2 bases and J by 0 bases, with 9 bases between them. This CDR3 spans 15 amino acids. In nucleotides, the CDR3 is TGTGCCAGCAGCTTTGGACGTCGCTCTGGAAACACCATATATTTT. Translating gives CASSFGRRSGNTIYF. The full variable domain, its missing parts supplied by reference TRBV5-8 and TRBJ1-3, is EAGVTQSPTHLIKTRGQQATLRCSPISGHTSVYWYQQALGLGLQFLLWYDEGEERNRGNFPPRFSGRQFPNYSSELNVNALELEDSALYLCASSFGRRSGNTIYFGEGSWLTVV.

This chain's CDR3 is CASSPTSSETQYF. The CDR3 DNA reads as TGTGCCAGCAGCCCGACTAGCTCTGAGACCCAGTACTTC. The chain links TRBV7-9 to TRBJ2-5; 7 positions match TRBD2. This CDR3 is built from 13 residues. CDR1 is SEHNR, CDR2 FQNEAQ, per germline (reference sequence). Trimming removed 5 bases from V and 5 bases from J; junction bases left unmatched: 5. Variable domain in full (rest from reference TRBV7-9 and TRBJ2-5): DTGVSQNPRHKITKRGQNVTFRCDPISEHNRLYWYRQTLGQGPEFLTYFQNEAQLEKSRLLSDRFSAERPKGSFSTLEIQRTEQGDSAMYLCASSPTSSETQYFGPGTRLLVL.

This CDR3 reads CASSQVQQGGLNTEAFF. In nucleotides, the CDR3 is TGCGCCAGCAGTCAGGTTCAACAGGGGGGATTGAACACTGAAGCTTTCTTT. V gene TRBV23-1 combines with J gene TRBJ1-1, with TRBD1 matching 8 bases. TRBV23-1 is marked as an open reading frame, function uncertain. CDR3 length equals 17 residues. V dropped 3 bases and J dropped 0; count of bases not matched to a gene: 9.

The chain recombines TRBV27 with TRBJ2-7, with a possible D match to TRBD2 (5 bases). Per the germline V gene, CDR1 is MNHEY and CDR2 is SMNVEV (reference sequence). The CDR3 runs to 15 residues. V was pared by 5 bases and J by 4 bases, with 18 bases between. The CDR3 loop is CASSNGPRESYEQYF. The CDR3 region has the DNA TGTGCCAGCAGTAACGGGCCGAGGGAGTCGTACGAGCAGTACTTC.

The rearrangement uses TRBV6-5 and TRBJ2-1, with unresolved D. With 4 bases removed from V and 10 bases from J, the gap between germline ends came to 14 bases. The V gene's germline CDR1 is MNHEY and CDR2 SVGAGI. The CDR3 loop spans 13 amino acids. The CDR3 protein is CASSWNSGGEQFF. The CDR3 DNA is TGTGCCAGCAGTTGGAATAGTGGCGGCGAGCAGTTCTTC.

This clone was seen a few times. CDR3 loop: CASSIRASPQHF. CDR3 bases: TGTGCCAGTAGTATTAGGGCTTCGCCCCAGCATTTT. The V call is TRBV19, the J call TRBJ1-5; D not certain. Trimming removed 3 bases from V and 9 bases from J, with 9 bases in between. CDR3 length equals 12 residues. The germline V gene has CDR1 LNHDA and CDR2 SQIVND (reference sequence).

This chain joins TRBV11-2 and TRBJ1-3; D unresolved. Trimming took 1 base from V and 0 from J, leaving 10 bases between them. There are 16 residues in the CDR3. Germline lookup yields CDR1 SGHAT and CDR2 FQNNGV. The CDR3 region has the DNA TGTGCCAGCAGCTTAGGGTACAGAAGCTCTGGAAACACCATATATTTT. This codes for CASSLGYRSSGNTIYF.

The sample holds a few counts of this clone. At one boundary the junction diverges from the germline segment, which might be a read error. The rearrangement links TRBV14 to TRBJ1-4; unclear D gene. CDR1 SGHDN and CDR2 FVKESK come from the germline V gene. This CDR3 contains 16 residues. The CDR3 DNA reads as TGTGCCAGCAGTCAAGGGTTTGAGCTCCTCGATGAAAAACTGTTTTTT. This sequence encodes CASSQGFELLDEKLFF.

The chain joins TRBV5-1 to TRBJ2-1; D ambiguous. This CDR3 comprises 15 residues. Germline V gene data show CDR1 as SGHRS and CDR2 as YFSETQ. Trimming removed 4 bases at V and 2 bases at J, with 13 bases between. CDR3 residues: CASSLGPEPYNEQFF. CDR3 in DNA: TGCGCCAGCAGCCTCGGCCCGGAGCCCTACAATGAGCAGTTCTTC.

The chain recombines TRBV2 with TRBJ2-2; 8 bases agree with TRBD2. The CDR3 is 15 amino acids. Germline loops: CDR1 SNHLY, CDR2 FYNNEI. V shed 5 bases and J 5 bases; nucleotides not matched to a gene: 7. In DNA form, the CDR3 reads TGTGCCAGCAGTCGGGAGGGTATGGGAACCGGGGAGCTGTTTTTT. Amino acids: CASSREGMGTGELFF.

The chain joins TRBV28 to TRBJ2-2; 7 nucleotides agree with TRBD1. Germline V lookup: CDR1 MDHEN, CDR2 SYDVKM. The CDR3 contains 15 residues. With V trimmed by 2 bases and J by 4 bases, 4 bases remained unmatched. The CDR3 reads CASSLRGHSTGELFF. Written as DNA, the CDR3 is TGTGCCAGCAGTTTAAGGGGGCACTCCACCGGGGAGCTGTTTTTT.

The CDR3 DNA reads TGTGCCAGCAGCCTACAGGATAACTATGGCTACACCTTC. Amino acid sequence: CASSLQDNYGYTF. The chain carries TRBV7-6 and TRBJ1-2; maybe TRBD1 (5 bases). This CDR3 contains 13 residues. Germline V lookup: CDR1 SGHVS, CDR2 FNYEAQ. Deletions cut 5 bases from V and 1 base from J, with 8 bases between.

The V call is TRBV30, the J call TRBJ2-1, with TRBD2 identical over 11 bases. The CDR3 extends over 18 amino acids. The junction had 13 bases not matched to a gene; V was cut back by 2 bases and J by 4 bases. The V gene's germline CDR1 is GTSNPN and CDR2 SVGIG (reference sequence). The CDR3 region is CAWSPKTSGMWGYNEQFF. In nucleotides, the CDR3 is TGTGCCTGGAGTCCTAAGACTAGCGGGATGTGGGGTTACAATGAGCAGTTCTTC.

The V gene is TRBV7-9, the J gene TRBJ2-7; D uncertain. V lost 3 bases and J 2 bases, leaving 5 bases between the germline ends. This CDR3 spans 12 amino acids. CDR1 SEHNR and CDR2 FQNEAQ come from the germline V gene (reference sequence). CDR3 amino acids: CASSFNTYEQYF. The CDR3 DNA reads as TGTGCCAGCAGCTTTAACACCTACGAGCAGTACTTC.

CDR3 in DNA: TGTGCCAGCACAGTCAGGGACAGGGGGCAGAAGCAGTACTTC. It yields the protein CASTVRDRGQKQYF. V usage is TRBV6-5 and J usage is TRBJ2-7; 12 positions agree with TRBD1. The junction had 9 bases not matched to a gene; V was cut back by 7 bases and J by 8 bases. Germline V gene sequence: CDR1 MNHEY, CDR2 SVGAGI. The CDR3 extends over 14 amino acids.

CDR3 sequence reads: CASSIGQGSTYEQYF. CDR3 nucleotides: TGTGCCAGTAGTATCGGCCAGGGGTCAACCTACGAGCAGTACTTC. The chain couples TRBV19 to TRBJ2-7; D is possibly TRBD1 (6 bases). The CDR3 consists of 15 residues. The V gene lost 3 bases and the J gene lost 2 bases, with 14 bases spanning the gap. From germline, CDR1 is LNHDA and CDR2 SQIVND (reference sequence).

The chain has TRBV20-1 and TRBJ1-1; D remains unclear. This CDR3 is built from 10 residues. Germline CDR1 reads DFQATT; CDR2 reads SNEGSKA (reference sequence). The ends were cut back, 2 bases at V and 3 bases at J, with 1 base in the middle. CDR3 nucleotide sequence: TGCAGTGCTAGACACACTGAAGCTTTCTTT. This sequence encodes CSARHTEAFF.

The gene calls are TRBV11-2 and TRBJ2-3; D remains ambiguous. Trimming pared 1 base from V and 3 bases from J, leaving 2 bases between. The germline V gene has CDR1 SGHAT and CDR2 FQNNGV. This CDR3 is built from 12 residues. The CDR3 DNA reads as TGTGCCAGCAGCTTAGTTACAGATACGCAGTATTTT. The encoded protein is CASSLVTDTQYF.

The V and J genes are TRBV15 and TRBJ1-1; D is perhaps TRBD1 (6 bases). The germline V gene encodes CDR1 LNHNV and CDR2 YYDKDF (reference sequence). CDR3 length: 13 amino acids. Trimming took 2 bases from V and 3 from J, leaving 7 bases between them. The CDR3 loop is CATSRQGHTEAFF. For the CDR3, the DNA is TGTGCCACCAGCAGACAGGGGCACACTGAAGCTTTCTTT.